These 8 T cell receptor beta chains were sequenced from one sample in a study of T cell responses to AZD1222 COVID-19 vaccine (dated by TCRdb to about 2021). Library construction relied on the immunoSEQ multiplex PCR assay. As stored in TCRdb, this immuneACCESS dataset retains in-frame rearrangements with V and J assigned. A fraction of the clones does not appear; measured against another copy, unresolved V genes explain less than half of the discrepancy, and the remainder lacks a known reason. In this sample the table shows roughly 170,000 clones, 90% to 95% of which occur a single time. The ten largest clones represent about 1.9% of the sample. Interpreted using the paper, the time point label stands for: baseline before first vaccination. The sequencing here drew on peripheral blood, taken on day 0 of AZD1222 vaccination. These receptor sequences come from an adult in good health.

The chain has TRBV30 and TRBJ2-3; TRBD1 matches 8 bases. The CDR3 loop spans 14 amino acids. CDR1 and CDR2 (germline): GTSNPN, SVGIG (reference sequence). Trimming cost V 2 bases and J 1 base; bases outside gene matches: 2. The CDR3 protein is CAWSMTGGTDTQYF. The CDR3, as DNA: TGTGCCTGGAGTATGACAGGGGGCACAGATACGCAGTATTTT.

CDR3 sequence: CASSNRDRGGTDTQYF. The CDR3 DNA is TGTGCCAGCAGTAACCGGGACAGAGGAGGCACAGATACGCAGTATTTT. J is TRBJ2-3 and V is TRBV14; 7 bases agree with TRBD1. The CDR3 contains 16 residues. Germline CDR1 reads SGHDN; CDR2 reads FVKESK. With V trimmed by 6 bases and J by 1 base, 10 bases remained unmatched.

The rearrangement joins TRBV2 to TRBJ1-2; 7 nucleotides line up with TRBD1. The V segment lost 3 bases and the J segment 0 bases; nucleotides outside the gene matches: 1. Germline V CDR1 and CDR2: SNHLY, FYNNEI. The CDR3 spans 14 residues. The CDR3, as DNA: TGTGCCAGCAGTGAGCAGGGGGCTAACTATGGCTACACCTTC. This gives the protein CASSEQGANYGYTF. The complete variable domain, with remaining parts taken from reference TRBV2 and TRBJ1-2, reads EPEVTQTPSHQVTQMGQEVILRCVPISNHLYFYWYRQILGQKVEFLVSFYNNEISEKSEIFDDQFSVERPDGSNFTLKIRSTKLEDSAMYFCASSEQGANYGYTFGSGTRLTVV.

The V call is TRBV10-3, the J call TRBJ2-3; 10 bases are shared with TRBD1. The V segment lost 6 bases and the J segment 2 bases; nucleotides outside the gene matches: 5. The CDR3 totals 15 residues. CDR1 and CDR2 (germline): ENHRY, SYGVKD. CDR3 sequence reads: CAIRGGTGDTDTQYF. The CDR3, as DNA: TGTGCCATCAGGGGCGGGACAGGGGACACAGATACGCAGTATTTT.

The chain links TRBV30 to TRBJ1-6; D may be TRBD1 (5 bases). Germline CDR1 and CDR2: GTSNPN and SVGIG (reference sequence). The CDR3 runs to 17 residues. The ends were cut back, 0 bases at V and 0 bases at J, with 12 bases in the middle. The CDR3 loop reads CAWSVGRGASYNSPLHF. CDR3 nucleotides: TGTGCCTGGAGTGTAGGAAGGGGCGCCTCCTATAATTCACCCCTCCACTTT.

This clone was counted a single time. The chain is built from TRBV6-5 and TRBJ2-3; D may be TRBD1 (5 bases). Germline CDR1 reads MNHEY; CDR2 reads SVGAGI. The length of the CDR3 is 13 residues. V lost 2 bases to trimming and J lost 4 bases, with 7 bases between them. As DNA, the CDR3 is TGTGCCAGCAGTTACCCAGGGTCAGATACGCAGTATTTT. Its protein is CASSYPGSDTQYF.

V and J are TRBV10-3 and TRBJ2-7; 7 nucleotides agree with TRBD1. The germline V gene has CDR1 ENHRY and CDR2 SYGVKD. This CDR3 is built from 14 residues. With V trimmed by 10 bases and J by 5 bases, 14 bases remained unmatched. The CDR3 reads CATEDTGDRNEQYF. The CDR3 DNA sequence: TGTGCCACCGAAGACACAGGGGATAGGAACGAGCAGTACTTC.

This CDR3 reads CASSPTGGRTPNEQFF. The CDR3, as DNA: TGTGCCAGCAGCCCGACAGGGGGCCGAACCCCCAATGAGCAGTTCTTC. J is TRBJ2-1 and V is TRBV5-4; TRBD1 matches at 10 bases. The CDR3 is made up of 16 amino acids. The trim removed 4 bases at V and 6 bases at J, leaving 10 bases unmatched. Germline CDR1 and CDR2: SGHNT and YYREEE (reference sequence).